This T cell receptor beta chain is drawn from a study of response to subunit inactivated influenza vaccine. General observations from the study: Authors suggested each seasonal influenza vaccination recruits few new T cells.

TCRdb processed the RT-PCR reads anew with MiXCR; each CDR3 protein has one entry. Counted here are some 800,000 distinct CDR3 sequences, 21% occurring once; the ten biggest clones make up more than 8.5%. The CDR3 totals 15 residues. The germline V gene has CDR1 MNHEY and CDR2 SVGEGT. V lost 7 bases and J lost 4; bases outside the gene matches: 8. This clonotype was seen a few times. Its cognate antigen is unknown. Specimen: PBMCs from blood, collected 5 days after vaccination. This receptor was obtained from a man aged 45-65 years who received an inactivated influenza vaccine. V is TRBV6-2 or TRBV6-3 and J is TRBJ2-2, with 8 bases aligning to TRBD1. The CDR3: CASTRSTGGTGELFF. DNA of the CDR3: TGTGCCAGCACCCGGAGCACAGGGGGCACCGGGGAGCTGTTTTTT.